The clone carrying this T cell receptor (beta chain) appeared many times. The antigen remains unidentified. This sample was taken from a study of response to subunit inactivated influenza vaccine. Study-level points and caveats: Authors suggested seasonal influenza vaccinations each recruit few new T cells.

A single record per CDR3 protein comes from TCRdb applying MiXCR to the RT-PCR reads. The data hold almost 250,000 distinct CDR3 sequences, with 9.5% to 15% observed a single time. The V end was cut by 3 bases, the J end by 12 bases, with 12 bases between. The germline CDR1 and CDR2 sequences are ENHRY and SYGVKD. The CDR3 is 12 amino acids. The material sequenced was non-naive T cells sorted from PBMCs, taken around 15 days before vaccination. This chain connects TRBV10-3 to TRBJ2-1; D is possibly TRBD1 (6 bases). This clonotype originated in a man aged 50 to 59 who received an inactivated influenza vaccine. The CDR3 coding sequence is TGTGCCATCAGTGAAAGACAGGTTGGGCAGTTCTTC. This gives the protein CAISERQVGQFF.